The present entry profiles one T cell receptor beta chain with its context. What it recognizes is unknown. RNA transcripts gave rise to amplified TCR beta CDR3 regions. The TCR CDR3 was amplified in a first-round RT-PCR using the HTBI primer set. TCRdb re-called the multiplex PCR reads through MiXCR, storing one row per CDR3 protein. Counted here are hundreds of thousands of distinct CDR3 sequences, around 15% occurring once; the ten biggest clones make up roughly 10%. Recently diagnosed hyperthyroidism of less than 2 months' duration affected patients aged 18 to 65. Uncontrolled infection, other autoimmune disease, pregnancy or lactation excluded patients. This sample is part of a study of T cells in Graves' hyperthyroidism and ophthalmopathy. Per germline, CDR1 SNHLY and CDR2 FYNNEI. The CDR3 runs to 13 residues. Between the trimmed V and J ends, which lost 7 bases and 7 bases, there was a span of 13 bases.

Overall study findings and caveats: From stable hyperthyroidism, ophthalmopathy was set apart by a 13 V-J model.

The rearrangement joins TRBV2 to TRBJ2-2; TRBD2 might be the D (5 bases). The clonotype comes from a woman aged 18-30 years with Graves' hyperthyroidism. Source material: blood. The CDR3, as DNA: TGTGCCAGCAACCGAGCAGCGGTCGGGGAGCTGTTTTTT. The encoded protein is CASNRAAVGELFF.